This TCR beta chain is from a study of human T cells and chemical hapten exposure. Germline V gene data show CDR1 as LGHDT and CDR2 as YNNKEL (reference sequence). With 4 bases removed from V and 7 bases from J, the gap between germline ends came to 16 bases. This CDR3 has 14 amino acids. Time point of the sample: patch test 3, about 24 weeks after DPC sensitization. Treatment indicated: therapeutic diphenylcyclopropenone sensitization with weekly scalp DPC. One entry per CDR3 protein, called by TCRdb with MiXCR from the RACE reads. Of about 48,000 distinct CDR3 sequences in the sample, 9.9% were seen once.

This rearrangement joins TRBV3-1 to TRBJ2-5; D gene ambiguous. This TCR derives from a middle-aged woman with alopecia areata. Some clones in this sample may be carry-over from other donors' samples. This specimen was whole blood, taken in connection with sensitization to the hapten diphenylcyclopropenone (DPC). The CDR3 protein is CASSPSVQVSTQYF. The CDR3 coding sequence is TGTGCCAGCAGCCCATCCGTCCAGGTCTCGACCCAGTACTTC.